One and the same sample provided the 32 T cell receptor beta chains below, sequenced in a study of T cell responses to AZD1222 COVID-19 vaccine (dated by TCRdb to about 2021). The receptor library was made with the immunoSEQ multiplex PCR assay. TCRdb mirrors the immuneACCESS table, restricted to in-frame sequences. Some clones are absent from its copies; in checked studies, under half trace to an unresolved V gene, and the reason for the others is unknown. Across this sample there are some 110,000 clones, with about 90% seen only once. The biggest ten clones account for about 5.4% of the sample. According to the study, the label for this sample's time point signals: baseline before first vaccination. The input for sequencing was peripheral blood, taken on day 0 of AZD1222 vaccination. The receptor source for this set is an adult in good health.

The CDR3: CAWSQGSNQPQHF. The DNA of the CDR3 is TGTGCCTGGAGTCAGGGAAGCAATCAGCCCCAGCATTTT. The chain uses TRBV30 and TRBJ1-5; a possible D gene is TRBD1 (5 bases). The CDR3 sequence is 13 residues long. The germline V and J ends were trimmed by 2 bases and 1 base, with 6 bases remaining between them. From germline, CDR1 is GTSNPN and CDR2 SVGIG (reference sequence).

The V and J genes are TRBV21-1 and TRBJ2-5; TRBD2 reflects the table's D call only, with no check against the DNA. TRBV21-1 is designated a pseudogene. This CDR3 has 13 amino acids. CDR3 loop: CASSCGRGETQYF. The CDR3 coding sequence is TGTGCCAGCAGCTGCGGGAGGGGGGAGACCCAGTACTTC.

The chain links TRBV28 to TRBJ1-1, with 7 bases identical to TRBD1. Germline V gene data show CDR1 as MDHEN and CDR2 as SYDVKM. V lost 5 bases and J lost 6; bases outside the gene matches: 9. This CDR3 region has 14 residues. Here the CDR3 reads CASSPGTAQPEAFF. The CDR3, as DNA: TGTGCCAGCAGTCCGGGGACAGCTCAACCTGAAGCTTTCTTT.

CDR3 sequence reads: CASSMGAGVSYNEQFF. The CDR3 coding sequence is TGTGCCAGTAGTATGGGGGCAGGCGTATCCTACAATGAGCAGTTCTTC. The genes are TRBV19 and TRBJ2-1, with a possible D match to TRBD1 (6 bases). Trimming removed 3 bases from V and 1 base from J, with 13 bases in between. Germline V gene sequence: CDR1 LNHDA, CDR2 SQIVND (reference sequence). The CDR3 is made up of 16 amino acids.

The DNA of the CDR3 is TGTGCCAGCACCCACGGGGGCGAGCAGTACTTC. Protein sequence: CASTHGGEQYF. This chain joins TRBV12-3 or TRBV12-4 and TRBJ2-7; maybe TRBD2 (6 bases). V was shortened by 7 bases and J by 6 bases, with 10 bases between the two germline ends. The CDR3 is made up of 11 amino acids.

V gene TRBV19 combines with J gene TRBJ1-1, with TRBD1 matching over 8 bases. The CDR3 has 18 residues. Germline V gene sequence: CDR1 LNHDA, CDR2 SQIVND (reference sequence). V shed 0 bases and J 4 bases; nucleotides not matched to a gene: 13. The CDR3, as DNA: TGTGCCAGTAGTATAGATCTATCTGGGACAGGCGGTAGCACTGAAGCTTTCTTT. Its translation is CASSIDLSGTGGSTEAFF.

The chain couples TRBV27 to TRBJ1-4; maybe TRBD1 (6 bases). This CDR3 has 16 residues. Germline CDR1 and CDR2: MNHEY and SMNVEV (reference sequence). The germline V and J ends were trimmed by 4 bases and 4 bases, with 16 bases remaining between them. DNA of the CDR3: TGTGCCAGCAGTTCATCGCTCAGGGGACATAATGAAAAACTGTTTTTT. Its translation: CASSSSLRGHNEKLFF. The full variable domain, in which reference TRBV27 and TRBJ1-4 provide the parts outside the CDR3, is EAQVTQNPRYLITVTGKKLTVTCSQNMNHEYMSWYRQDPGLGLRQIYYSMNVEVTDKGDVPEGYKVSRKEKRNFPLILESPSPNQTSLYFCASSSSLRGHNEKLFFGSGTQLSVL.

The rearrangement joins TRBV24-1 to TRBJ1-4; D is unclear. V lost 4 bases, J lost 3 bases, and 5 bases lay in between. The germline V gene encodes CDR1 KGHDR and CDR2 SFDVKD. CDR3 length: 13 amino acids. CDR3 bases: TGTGCCACCAGTGAACAGTCTAATGAAAAACTGTTTTTT. It is translated as CATSEQSNEKLFF.

The chain is built from TRBV9 and TRBJ2-2, with TRBD1 matching 8 bases. This CDR3 is 16 amino acids long. CDR1 is SGDLS, CDR2 YYNGEE, per germline. V lost 0 bases to trimming and J lost 8 bases; unmatched junction nucleotides: 9. The CDR3 spells CASSVEGRGREGELFF. The CDR3 nucleotides are TGTGCCAGCAGCGTAGAGGGCAGGGGGCGCGAAGGGGAGCTGTTTTTT.

The V and J genes are TRBV6-5 and TRBJ1-1; D possibly corresponds to TRBD1 (5 bases). Between the trimmed V and J ends, which lost 2 bases and 4 bases, there was a span of 8 bases. From germline, CDR1 is MNHEY and CDR2 SVGAGI. This CDR3 is 13 amino acids long. As DNA, the CDR3 is TGTGCCAGCAGTTACCGCAGGGCCACTGAAGCTTTCTTT. It translates to CASSYRRATEAFF.

DNA for the CDR3: TGTGCCAGCAGCTTAGAGCCGGGGGCGCAAACTGAAGCTTTCTTT. Protein product: CASSLEPGAQTEAFF. V and J are TRBV11-2 and TRBJ1-1; D is possibly TRBD1 (6 bases). The length of the CDR3 is 15 residues. Germline assignment: CDR1 SGHAT and CDR2 FQNNGV. The V end was cut by 0 bases, the J end by 5 bases, with 13 bases between.

This chain connects TRBV3-1 (or the pseudogene TRBV3-2) to TRBJ2-5; D not resolved. The CDR3 contains 14 residues. V was cut by 6 bases and J by 4 bases, with 15 bases left in between. Germline CDR1 is LGHDT and CDR2 is YNNKEL (reference sequence). The DNA of the CDR3 is TGTGCCAGCAGTTACGGGCTTAAGGGAGAGACCCAGTACTTC. It translates to CASSYGLKGETQYF.

This clone appeared once. For the CDR3, the DNA is TGCAGTGCTAGTAATCCAGCTACCGGGGAGCTGTTTTTT. Its protein product is CSASNPATGELFF. The rearrangement joins TRBV20-1 to TRBJ2-2; D call uncertain. Trimming stripped 3 bases from V and 5 bases from J, with 10 bases between. The CDR3 loop spans 13 amino acids. CDR1 is DFQATT, CDR2 SNEGSKA, per germline (reference sequence).

CDR3 loop: CASSLADRRPYNEQFF. The CDR3 region has the DNA TGTGCCAGCAGCTTAGCGGATAGAAGACCATACAATGAGCAGTTCTTC. V usage is TRBV7-9 and J usage is TRBJ2-1; D is undetermined. Trimming removed 0 bases from V and 4 bases from J, with 13 bases in between. The length of the CDR3 is 16 residues. CDR1 and CDR2 (germline): SEHNR, FQNEAQ (reference sequence).

The chain carries TRBV27 and TRBJ1-4; D gene unclear. Trimming shortened V by 3 bases and J by 5 bases, and 13 bases separated the two germline ends. CDR3 length equals 15 residues. CDR1 and CDR2 from the germline V gene are MNHEY and SMNVEV (reference sequence). This CDR3 reads CASSFFAGTNEKLFF. In DNA form, the CDR3 reads TGTGCCAGCAGTTTCTTCGCGGGAACCAATGAAAAACTGTTTTTT.

The chain's CDR3 is CATLDRHDSGANVLTF. The CDR3 nucleotides read TGTGCCACCCTAGACAGGCATGACTCTGGGGCCAACGTCCTGACTTTC. The chain employs TRBV2 and TRBJ2-6, with D tentatively TRBD1 (6 bases). Per germline, CDR1 SNHLY and CDR2 FYNNEI. V gave up 10 bases and J gave up 0 bases, with 16 bases separating them. This CDR3 has 16 amino acids.

The chain uses TRBV6-1 and TRBJ2-7; 10 nucleotides match TRBD2. The CDR3 has 16 amino acids. The V gene end was trimmed by 2 bases and the J gene end by 0 bases; junction bases not matched to a gene: 4. Germline V gene data show CDR1 as MNHNS and CDR2 as SASEGT. CDR3 in DNA: TGTGCCAGCAGTGAATTAGCGGGAGGCCTCTCCTACGAGCAGTACTTC. Amino acids: CASSELAGGLSYEQYF.

The chain is built from TRBV7-2 and TRBJ2-7; TRBD2 might be the D (6 bases). Germline-derived CDR1 and CDR2 are SGHTA and FQGNSA. Trimming shortened V by 0 bases and J by 2 bases, and 11 bases separated the two germline ends. The CDR3 totals 15 residues. The chain's CDR3 is CASSLAGGGAYEQYF. CDR3 DNA sequence: TGTGCCAGCAGCTTAGCGGGAGGCGGCGCCTACGAGCAGTACTTC.

The chain carries TRBV10-3 and TRBJ2-7, with D perhaps TRBD1 (6 bases). This CDR3 comprises 15 residues. Between the trimmed V and J ends, which lost 5 bases and 7 bases, there was a span of 21 bases. CDR1 is ENHRY, CDR2 SYGVKD, per germline. The CDR3 DNA sequence: TGTGCCATCAGTCCCCAATATCTATCAGGGGAGGAGCAGTACTTC. Translated, it gives CAISPQYLSGEEQYF.

V gene TRBV12-3 or TRBV12-4 combines with J gene TRBJ1-4, with D possibly TRBD1 on 6 matching bases. The V and J ends lost 5 bases and 8 bases respectively, with 12 bases between them. The CDR3 length is 13 residues. As DNA, the CDR3 is TGTGCCAGCAGTATCAGGGGTGGCGAAAAACTGTTTTTT. The encoded protein is CASSIRGGEKLFF.

J is TRBJ1-1 and V is TRBV4-3; D possibly corresponds to TRBD1 (5 bases). V was shortened by 0 bases and J by 2 bases, with 10 bases between the two germline ends. Germline V gene lookup returns CDR1 LGHNA and CDR2 YSLEER. The CDR3 is 15 residues long. The CDR3 region is CASSQDGAPNTEAFF. The CDR3 bases are TGCGCCAGCAGCCAAGATGGGGCTCCAAACACTGAAGCTTTCTTT.

The rearrangement links TRBV6-5 to TRBJ1-1; no clear D. Germline values: CDR1 MNHEY, CDR2 SVGAGI. This CDR3 contains 15 residues. V was cut by 0 bases and J by 5 bases, with 13 bases left in between. CDR3 sequence (DNA): TGTGCCAGCAGTTACTCATCGTGGGCAGAGACTGAAGCTTTCTTT. Its translation: CASSYSSWAETEAFF.

The chain carries TRBV5-1 and TRBJ2-1; tentatively, D is TRBD1 (6 bases). The CDR3 covers 17 residues. Germline V gene lookup returns CDR1 SGHRS and CDR2 YFSETQ. V shed 3 bases and J shed 2 bases, with 18 bases lying between them. The CDR3 reads CASSSTQTGLAYNEQFF. CDR3 nucleotide sequence: TGCGCCAGCAGCTCAACCCAAACAGGGCTCGCCTACAATGAGCAGTTCTTC.

The V and J genes are TRBV28 and TRBJ2-7; D uncertain. V was cut by 5 bases and J by 3 bases, with 5 bases left in between. In germline, CDR1 is MDHEN, CDR2 SYDVKM. The CDR3 extends over 11 amino acids. CDR3 region: CASSPRYEQYF. The CDR3 DNA reads as TGTGCCAGCAGTCCCCGCTACGAGCAGTACTTC.

The chain is built from TRBV27 and TRBJ2-7; 7 bases are shared with TRBD2. Germline-derived CDR1 and CDR2 are MNHEY and SMNVEV (reference sequence). Unmatched junction bases numbered 5, after V lost 5 bases and J lost 4 bases. The CDR3 spans 13 residues. The DNA for the CDR3 is TGTGCCAGCAGTCCGGGACTACTATACGAGCAGTACTTC. This codes for CASSPGLLYEQYF.

This chain links TRBV27 with TRBJ1-2, with 8 bases lining up with TRBD1. Unmatched junction bases numbered 4, after V lost 3 bases and J lost 1 base. This CDR3 has 15 amino acids. Per germline, CDR1 MNHEY and CDR2 SMNVEV (reference sequence). CDR3 loop: CASSFKGQDNYGYTF. CDR3 coding DNA: TGTGCCAGCAGTTTTAAGGGACAGGATAACTATGGCTACACCTTC.

This clone occurred a few times. The chain joins TRBV19 to TRBJ1-5; 7 positions match TRBD1. Germline V CDR1 and CDR2: LNHDA, SQIVND (reference sequence). CDR3 length: 12 residues. The trim removed 7 bases at V and 9 bases at J, leaving 6 bases unmatched. The CDR3 DNA is TGTGCCAGTACCCCAGGGGGAAGGCCCCAGCATTTT. Translating gives CASTPGGRPQHF. The full variable domain, with the rest looked up from reference TRBV19 and TRBJ1-5, is DGGITQSPKYLFRKEGQNVTLSCEQNLNHDAMYWYRQDPGQGLRLIYYSQIVNDFQKGDIAEGYSVSREKKESFPLTVTSAQKNPTAFYLCASTPGGRPQHFGDGTRLSIL.

The chain carries TRBV4-1 and TRBJ2-1; a weak D match, TRBD1 (5 bases). Germline values: CDR1 MGHRA, CDR2 YSYEKL. Deletions cut 0 bases from V and 10 bases from J, with 13 bases between. This CDR3 spans 14 amino acids. This CDR3 is CASSQERIGAEQFF. The CDR3, as DNA: TGCGCCAGCAGCCAAGAAAGGATAGGGGCAGAGCAGTTCTTC.

The chain employs TRBV28 and TRBJ1-2; D not certain. CDR1 MDHEN and CDR2 SYDVKM come from the germline V gene. The CDR3 consists of 11 residues. Trimming stripped 5 bases from V and 1 base from J, with 2 bases between. Here the CDR3 DNA reads TGTGCCAGCAGTCTTAACTATGGCTACACCTTC. As protein: CASSLNYGYTF.

This clone was seen once. The chain employs TRBV4-3 and TRBJ2-3; 7 bases are shared with TRBD2. Trimming took 0 bases from V and 6 from J; bases not matched to a gene: 15. This CDR3 is built from 18 residues. CDR1 is LGHNA, CDR2 YSLEER, per germline. The CDR3 DNA follows: TGCGCCAGCAGCCAAGATGCCCTCGGGGCGGGAGAGGGGGATACGCAGTATTTT. Residues: CASSQDALGAGEGDTQYF.

The gene calls are TRBV6-2 or TRBV6-3 and TRBJ1-4; no clear D. Trimming removed 0 bases at V and 3 bases at J, with 11 bases between. This CDR3 spans 16 amino acids. Germline CDR1 is MNHEY and CDR2 is SVGEGT. DNA of the CDR3: TGTGCCAGCAGTTACTCCGGACGGCTTCCTAATGAAAAACTGTTTTTT. Its protein is CASSYSGRLPNEKLFF.

V and J are TRBV24-1 and TRBJ2-1, with no clear D. From germline, CDR1 is KGHDR and CDR2 SFDVKD. V was shortened by 7 bases and J by 4 bases, with 10 bases between the two germline ends. The CDR3 is made up of 13 amino acids. DNA of the CDR3: TGTGCCACCAGGGGTAGCTTGTACAATGAGCAGTTCTTC. Its protein is CATRGSLYNEQFF.